This passage covers 15 T cell receptor beta chains from one sample sequenced in a study of T cells in Graves' hyperthyroidism and ophthalmopathy. Amplification of TCR beta CDR3 regions was performed using RNA transcripts as template. HTBI primers were the set used in a first-round RT-PCR of the TCR CDR3. TCRdb processed the multiplex PCR reads anew with MiXCR; each CDR3 protein has one entry. The sample yields approximately 560,000 distinct CDR3 sequences, more than 15% seen once. The sequencing sample was made of blood. These receptors were collected from a woman aged 25 to 39 with Graves' hyperthyroidism.

The chain carries TRBV7-9 and TRBJ2-7; no definite D call. Trimming stripped 5 bases from V and 2 bases from J, with 13 bases between. The CDR3 loop spans 14 amino acids. Germline V gene lookup returns CDR1 SEHNR and CDR2 FQNEAQ (reference sequence). The CDR3 loop is CASSTNVQAYEQYF. The CDR3 DNA follows: TGTGCCAGCAGCACGAACGTCCAGGCCTACGAGCAGTACTTC.

The gene calls are TRBV6-2 or TRBV6-3 and TRBJ1-1, with 7 positions matching TRBD1. Germline CDR1 reads MNHEY; CDR2 reads SVGEGT. After removal of 2 bases from V and 4 bases from J, the junction contained 4 bases not matched to a gene. The CDR3 has 14 residues. The CDR3 sequence is CASSYATGATEAFF. CDR3 DNA sequence: TGTGCCAGCAGTTACGCAACAGGGGCCACTGAAGCTTTCTTT.

This clonotype was seen many times. This sequence joins TRBV2 and TRBJ2-2, with 7 bases fitting TRBD2. V shed 2 bases, J shed 4 bases, and the junction held 13 bases outside the gene matches. The CDR3 length is 18 residues. Per germline, CDR1 SNHLY and CDR2 FYNNEI. DNA of the CDR3: TGTGCCAGCAGTGAAAATGCGGGAGCTCCTGGACGCACCGGGGAGCTGTTTTTT. It is translated as CASSENAGAPGRTGELFF. The whole variable domain, remainder taken from reference TRBV2 and TRBJ2-2, is EPEVTQTPSHQVTQMGQEVILRCVPISNHLYFYWYRQILGQKVEFLVSFYNNEISEKSEIFDDQFSVERPDGSNFTLKIRSTKLEDSAMYFCASSENAGAPGRTGELFFGEGSRLTVL.

This chain joins TRBV7-9 and TRBJ2-1; D is unresolved. Germline loops: CDR1 SEHNR, CDR2 FQNEAQ (reference sequence). V was clipped by 4 bases and J by 2 bases, with 12 bases between them. The CDR3 runs to 15 residues. In nucleotides, the CDR3 is TGTGCCAGCAGCTGGTTGTTAAGCCCCTACAATGAGCAGTTCTTC. It codes for CASSWLLSPYNEQFF.

The sample holds a few counts of this clonotype. This chain connects TRBV24-1 to TRBJ1-5; no reliable D call. V was clipped by 4 bases and J by 0 bases, with 9 bases between them. Germline V CDR1 and CDR2: KGHDR, SFDVKD. The CDR3 runs 15 residues. The CDR3 DNA reads TGTGCCACCAGTGAAGCCGGACCTAGCAATCAGCCCCAGCATTTT. Its protein product is CATSEAGPSNQPQHF.

The V gene is TRBV12-3 or TRBV12-4, the J gene TRBJ2-2; unclear D gene. Trimming removed 5 bases at V and 8 bases at J, with 21 bases between. The CDR3 has 16 residues. The CDR3 reads CASSEVGVFNVGELFF. Written as DNA, the CDR3 is TGTGCCAGCAGTGAAGTTGGCGTCTTCAACGTTGGGGAGCTGTTTTTT.

The CDR3 coding sequence is TGTGCCAGCAGCTTAGGAGTAGTGATCGGGGAGCTGTTTTTT. It codes for CASSLGVVIGELFF. This chain uses TRBV7-8 with TRBJ2-2, with D unresolved. Trimming took off 1 base at V and 7 bases at J, with 10 bases between the two ends. The CDR3 is made up of 14 amino acids. Germline values: CDR1 SGHVS, CDR2 FQNEAQ.

This clonotype has a handful of counts. The chain recombines TRBV11-1 with TRBJ2-6; D is perhaps TRBD2 (5 bases). V lost 5 bases, J lost 0 bases, and 8 bases lay in between. The germline V gene has CDR1 SGHAT and CDR2 FQDESV (reference sequence). This CDR3 region has 15 residues. CDR3 DNA sequence: TGTGCCAGCAGCGGAGGCGACTCTGGGGCCAACGTCCTGACTTTC. Translation: CASSGGDSGANVLTF. The whole variable domain, filled in from reference TRBV11-1 and TRBJ2-6, reads EAEVAQSPRYKITEKSQAVAFWCDPISGHATLYWYRQILGQGPELLVQFQDESVVDDSQLPKDRFSAERLKGVDSTLKIQPAELGDSAMYLCASSGGDSGANVLTFGAGSRLTVL.

J is TRBJ2-1 and V is TRBV20-1; 8 positions agree with TRBD2. Germline CDR1 is DFQATT and CDR2 is SNEGSKA (reference sequence). This CDR3 is 16 amino acids long. V was clipped by 4 bases and J by 5 bases; unmatched bases: 13. This CDR3 is CSATPGGGGRNNEQFF. The CDR3 nucleotides read TGCAGTGCTACCCCGGGGGGAGGCGGGAGGAACAATGAGCAGTTCTTC.

As concerns this clonotype: A much bigger clone sits one base away, suggesting this may be a read error. The chain is built from TRBV12-3 or TRBV12-4 and TRBJ1-4; D perhaps matches TRBD1 (6 bases). Trimming left V 5 bases short and J 3 bases short, with 13 bases between. This CDR3 contains 15 residues. CDR3 bases: TGTGCCAGCAGTGACACAGGGTTGTCTAATGAAAAACTGTTTTTT. Amino acids: CASSDTGLSNEKLFF.

This chain links TRBV6-2 or TRBV6-3 with TRBJ2-6; D unclear. Germline V gene data show CDR1 as MNHEY and CDR2 as SVGEGT. The CDR3 sequence is 16 residues long. Trimming pared 0 bases from V and 3 bases from J, leaving 9 bases between. DNA for the CDR3: TGTGCCAGCAGTTACTCGAAGGGTTTTGGGGCCAACGTCCTGACTTTC. Amino acid sequence: CASSYSKGFGANVLTF.

The table lists this clonotype with a few counts. The chain employs TRBV10-3 and TRBJ2-7; 12 nucleotides line up with TRBD1. J gave up 5 bases and V 5 bases, and 7 bases lay outside the gene matches. The germline V gene encodes CDR1 ENHRY and CDR2 SYGVKD. The CDR3 length is 15 residues. The CDR3 sequence: CAISRPGQGADEQYF. The CDR3 DNA is TGTGCCATCAGTCGACCGGGACAGGGGGCGGACGAGCAGTACTTC.

This clonotype was detected ten times or more. The genes are TRBV27 and TRBJ2-5; D remains ambiguous. This CDR3 is built from 12 residues. Germline CDR1 MNHEY, CDR2 SMNVEV (reference sequence). Trimming left V 8 bases short and J 2 bases short, with 9 bases between. In DNA, the CDR3 is TGTGCCAGCTCACCAAATCAAGAGACCCAGTACTTC. Translation gives CASSPNQETQYF.

The V call is TRBV10-2, the J call TRBJ2-2; a weak D match, TRBD1 (5 bases). This CDR3 region has 15 residues. Germline V gene sequence: CDR1 WSHSY, CDR2 SAAADI. Trimming took 0 bases from V and 1 from J, leaving 6 bases between them. CDR3 sequence: CASSESGQNTGELFF. Here the CDR3 DNA reads TGCGCCAGCAGTGAGTCGGGGCAGAACACCGGGGAGCTGTTTTTT.

This chain connects TRBV18 to TRBJ1-2; 7 nucleotides align to TRBD1. This CDR3 comprises 15 residues. CDR1 and CDR2 from the germline V gene are KGHSH and LQKENI. The J segment lost 4 bases and the V segment lost 0 bases, leaving 5 bases of the junction unmatched. The CDR3 spells CASSPPTGASYGYTF. The CDR3 DNA is TGTGCCAGCTCACCACCAACAGGGGCAAGCTATGGCTACACCTTC. Together with reference TRBV18 and TRBJ1-2, the CDR3 gives the full variable domain: NAGVMQNPRHLVRRRGQEARLRCSPMKGHSHVYWYRQLPEEGLKFMVYLQKENIIDESGMPKERFSAEFPKEGPSILRIQQVVRGDSAAYFCASSPPTGASYGYTFGSGTRLTVV.